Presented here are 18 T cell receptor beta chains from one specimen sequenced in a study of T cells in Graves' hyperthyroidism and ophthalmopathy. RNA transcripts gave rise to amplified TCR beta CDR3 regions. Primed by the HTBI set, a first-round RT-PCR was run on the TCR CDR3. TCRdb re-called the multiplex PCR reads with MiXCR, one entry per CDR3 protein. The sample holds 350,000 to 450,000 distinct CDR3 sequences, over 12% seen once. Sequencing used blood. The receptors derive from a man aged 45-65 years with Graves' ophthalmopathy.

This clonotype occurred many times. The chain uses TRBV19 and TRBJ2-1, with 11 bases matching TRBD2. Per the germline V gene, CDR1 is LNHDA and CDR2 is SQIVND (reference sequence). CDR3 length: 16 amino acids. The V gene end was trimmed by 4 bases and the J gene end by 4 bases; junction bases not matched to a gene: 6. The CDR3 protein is CASSNAASGGYNEQFF. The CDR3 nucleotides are TGTGCCAGTAGTAACGCGGCTAGCGGGGGGTACAATGAGCAGTTCTTC. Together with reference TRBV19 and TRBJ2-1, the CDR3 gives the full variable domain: DGGITQSPKYLFRKEGQNVTLSCEQNLNHDAMYWYRQDPGQGLRLIYYSQIVNDFQKGDIAEGYSVSREKKESFPLTVTSAQKNPTAFYLCASSNAASGGYNEQFFGPGTRLTVL.

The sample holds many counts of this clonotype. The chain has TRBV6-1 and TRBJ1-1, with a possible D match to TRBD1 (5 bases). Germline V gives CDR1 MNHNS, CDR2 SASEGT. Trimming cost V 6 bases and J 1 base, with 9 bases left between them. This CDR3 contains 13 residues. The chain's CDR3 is CASRAGQNTEAFF. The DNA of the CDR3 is TGTGCCAGCAGGGCCGGACAGAACACTGAAGCTTTCTTT.

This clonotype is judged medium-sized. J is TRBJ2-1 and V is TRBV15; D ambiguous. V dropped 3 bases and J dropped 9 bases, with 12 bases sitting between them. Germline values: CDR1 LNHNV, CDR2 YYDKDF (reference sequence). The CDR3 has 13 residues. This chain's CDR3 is CATSSGPESEQFF. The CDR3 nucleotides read TGTGCCACCAGCAGCGGGCCAGAAAGTGAGCAGTTCTTC.

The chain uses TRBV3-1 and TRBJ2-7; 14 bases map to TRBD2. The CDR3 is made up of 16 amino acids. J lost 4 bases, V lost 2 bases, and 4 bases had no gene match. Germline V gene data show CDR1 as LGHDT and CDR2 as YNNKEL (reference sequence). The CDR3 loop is CASSQIGTSGRYEQYF. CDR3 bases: TGTGCCAGCAGCCAAATCGGGACTAGCGGGAGATACGAGCAGTACTTC.

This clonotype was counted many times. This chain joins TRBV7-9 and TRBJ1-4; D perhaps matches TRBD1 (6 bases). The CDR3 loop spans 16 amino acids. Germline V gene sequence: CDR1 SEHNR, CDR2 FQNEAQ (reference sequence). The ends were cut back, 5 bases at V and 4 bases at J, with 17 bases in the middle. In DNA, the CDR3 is TGTGCCAGCAGCCGCCAAGGACAGAGTTTTAATGAAAAACTGTTTTTT. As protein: CASSRQGQSFNEKLFF. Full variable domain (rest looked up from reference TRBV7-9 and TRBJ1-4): DTGVSQNPRHKITKRGQNVTFRCDPISEHNRLYWYRQTLGQGPEFLTYFQNEAQLEKSRLLSDRFSAERPKGSFSTLEIQRTEQGDSAMYLCASSRQGQSFNEKLFFGSGTQLSVL.

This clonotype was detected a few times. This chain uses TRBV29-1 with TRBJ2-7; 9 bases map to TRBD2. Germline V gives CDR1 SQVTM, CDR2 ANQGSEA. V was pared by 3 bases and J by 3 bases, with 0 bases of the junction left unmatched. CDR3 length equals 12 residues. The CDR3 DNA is TGCAGCGTTGAGACTAGCGGCTACGAGCAGTACTTC. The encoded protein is CSVETSGYEQYF.

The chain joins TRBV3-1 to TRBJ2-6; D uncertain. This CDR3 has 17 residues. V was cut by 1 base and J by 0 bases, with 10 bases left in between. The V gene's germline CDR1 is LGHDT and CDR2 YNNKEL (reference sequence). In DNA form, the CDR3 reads TGTGCCAGCAGCCAAGTTAGGTCAAACTCTGGGGCCAACGTCCTGACTTTC. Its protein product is CASSQVRSNSGANVLTF.

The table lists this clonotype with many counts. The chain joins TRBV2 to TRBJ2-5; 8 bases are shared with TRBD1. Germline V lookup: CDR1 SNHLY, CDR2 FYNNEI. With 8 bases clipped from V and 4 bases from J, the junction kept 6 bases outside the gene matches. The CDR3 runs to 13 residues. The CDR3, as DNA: TGTGCCAGCGCTACCGGGACAGGAGAGACCCAGTACTTC. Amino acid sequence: CASATGTGETQYF.

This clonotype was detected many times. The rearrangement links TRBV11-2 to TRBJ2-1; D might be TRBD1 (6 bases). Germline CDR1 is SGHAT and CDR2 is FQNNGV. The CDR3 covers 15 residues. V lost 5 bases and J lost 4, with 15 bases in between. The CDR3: CASSLQGITYNEQFF. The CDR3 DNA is TGTGCCAGCAGCCTACAGGGAATCACGTACAATGAGCAGTTCTTC.

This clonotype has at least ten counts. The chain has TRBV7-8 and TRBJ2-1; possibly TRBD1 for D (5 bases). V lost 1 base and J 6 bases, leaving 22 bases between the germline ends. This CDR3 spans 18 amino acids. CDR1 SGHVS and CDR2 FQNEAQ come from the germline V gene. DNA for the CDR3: TGTGCCAGCAGCTTAGACGAAATAGGGGCCGCGTCGAGCAATGAGCAGTTCTTC. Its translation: CASSLDEIGAASSNEQFF.

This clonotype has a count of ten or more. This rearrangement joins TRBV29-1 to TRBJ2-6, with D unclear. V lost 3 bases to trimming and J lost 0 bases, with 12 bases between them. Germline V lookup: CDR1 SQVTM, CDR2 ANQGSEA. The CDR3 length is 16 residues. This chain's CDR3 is CSVEVVAFSGANVLTF. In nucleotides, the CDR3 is TGCAGCGTTGAGGTTGTCGCCTTCTCTGGGGCCAACGTCCTGACTTTC.

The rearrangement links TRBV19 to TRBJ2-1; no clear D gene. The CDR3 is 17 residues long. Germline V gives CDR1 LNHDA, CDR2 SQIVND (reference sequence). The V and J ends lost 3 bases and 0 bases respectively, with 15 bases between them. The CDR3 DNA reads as TGTGCCAGTAGTATCCTGGAGTCGCTGAGCTCCTACAATGAGCAGTTCTTC. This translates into CASSILESLSSYNEQFF.

CDR3 sequence reads: CASSQGVGPYNEQFF. DNA for the CDR3: TGCGCCAGCAGCCAAGGGGTAGGGCCCTACAATGAGCAGTTCTTC. This rearrangement joins TRBV4-1 to TRBJ2-1, with D hard to call. Deletions cut 1 base from V and 2 bases from J, with 9 bases between. There are 15 residues in the CDR3. CDR1 MGHRA and CDR2 YSYEKL come from the germline V gene.

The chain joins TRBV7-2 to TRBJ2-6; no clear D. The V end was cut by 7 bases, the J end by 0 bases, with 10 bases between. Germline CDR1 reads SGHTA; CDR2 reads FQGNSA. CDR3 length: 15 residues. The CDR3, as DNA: TGTGCCAGCACCACCACAGCCTCTGGGGCCAACGTCCTGACTTTC. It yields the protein CASTTTASGANVLTF.

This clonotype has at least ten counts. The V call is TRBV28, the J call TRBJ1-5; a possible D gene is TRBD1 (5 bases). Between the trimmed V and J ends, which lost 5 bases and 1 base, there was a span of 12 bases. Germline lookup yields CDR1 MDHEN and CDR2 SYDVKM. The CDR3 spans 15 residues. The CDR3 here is CASSPRGGSNQPQHF. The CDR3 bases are TGTGCCAGCAGTCCGAGGGGCGGCAGCAATCAGCCCCAGCATTTT.

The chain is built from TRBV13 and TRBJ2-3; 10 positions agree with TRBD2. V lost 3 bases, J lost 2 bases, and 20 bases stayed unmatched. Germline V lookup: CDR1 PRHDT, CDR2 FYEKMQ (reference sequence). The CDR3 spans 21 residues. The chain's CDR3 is CASSFFQIQREGDWVTDTQYF. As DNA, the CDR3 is TGTGCCAGCAGCTTCTTTCAAATCCAGCGGGAGGGCGATTGGGTCACAGATACGCAGTATTTT.

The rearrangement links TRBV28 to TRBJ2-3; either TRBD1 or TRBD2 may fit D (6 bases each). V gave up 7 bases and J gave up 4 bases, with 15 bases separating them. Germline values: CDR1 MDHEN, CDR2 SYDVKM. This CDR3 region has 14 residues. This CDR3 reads CASIEGGPADTQYF. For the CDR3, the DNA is TGTGCCAGCATCGAGGGGGGACCGGCAGATACGCAGTATTTT.

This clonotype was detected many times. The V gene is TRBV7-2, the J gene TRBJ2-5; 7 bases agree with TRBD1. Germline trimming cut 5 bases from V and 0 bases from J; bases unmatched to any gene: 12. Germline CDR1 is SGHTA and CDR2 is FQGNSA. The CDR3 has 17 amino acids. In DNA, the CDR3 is TGTGCCAGCAGCGGAGGATCGGGACAGCCGTACCAAGAGACCCAGTACTTC. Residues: CASSGGSGQPYQETQYF. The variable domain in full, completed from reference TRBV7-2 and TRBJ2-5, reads GAGVSQSPSNKVTEKGKDVELRCDPISGHTALYWYRQSLGQGLEFLIYFQGNSAPDKSGLPSDRFSAERTGGSVSTLTIQRTQQEDSAVYLCASSGGSGQPYQETQYFGPGTRLLVL.